This note documents a single T cell receptor (beta chain) sequence. The Seattle patients, enrolled during active infection, were followed longitudinally. These data originate in a study of blood T cell repertoires in COVID-19. Study-wide background: Collection of acute and convalescent COVID-19 samples took place in the United States, Italy and Spain. T cells, B-cell-depleted T cells, or PBMCs provided the cDNA or gDNA that served as material.

In the study's own analysis: Estimates of nucleated cell counts were drawn from the amplification of reference gene primers. Generated by immunoSEQ multiplex PCR, the TCRdb table keeps only in-frame clones and is missing some. V and J calls and clone size are as listed in that table; D and trimming were resolved from the DNA. Altogether about 300,000 clones are present, about 91% being singletons, with the ten largest covering approximately 1.6%. The CDR3 length is 13 residues. From germline, CDR1 is MNHNY and CDR2 SVGAGI (reference sequence). V shed 11 bases and J shed 0 bases, with 13 bases lying between them.

The sequence was collected from a woman under 40 with COVID-19, enrolled during active disease. This rearrangement joins TRBV6-6 to TRBJ1-1; D perhaps matches TRBD1 (5 bases). The sequenced sample was peripheral blood. DNA for the CDR3: TGTGCCGGCCAGCAGGGTCTGAACACTGAAGCTTTCTTT. It specifies CAGQQGLNTEAFF.